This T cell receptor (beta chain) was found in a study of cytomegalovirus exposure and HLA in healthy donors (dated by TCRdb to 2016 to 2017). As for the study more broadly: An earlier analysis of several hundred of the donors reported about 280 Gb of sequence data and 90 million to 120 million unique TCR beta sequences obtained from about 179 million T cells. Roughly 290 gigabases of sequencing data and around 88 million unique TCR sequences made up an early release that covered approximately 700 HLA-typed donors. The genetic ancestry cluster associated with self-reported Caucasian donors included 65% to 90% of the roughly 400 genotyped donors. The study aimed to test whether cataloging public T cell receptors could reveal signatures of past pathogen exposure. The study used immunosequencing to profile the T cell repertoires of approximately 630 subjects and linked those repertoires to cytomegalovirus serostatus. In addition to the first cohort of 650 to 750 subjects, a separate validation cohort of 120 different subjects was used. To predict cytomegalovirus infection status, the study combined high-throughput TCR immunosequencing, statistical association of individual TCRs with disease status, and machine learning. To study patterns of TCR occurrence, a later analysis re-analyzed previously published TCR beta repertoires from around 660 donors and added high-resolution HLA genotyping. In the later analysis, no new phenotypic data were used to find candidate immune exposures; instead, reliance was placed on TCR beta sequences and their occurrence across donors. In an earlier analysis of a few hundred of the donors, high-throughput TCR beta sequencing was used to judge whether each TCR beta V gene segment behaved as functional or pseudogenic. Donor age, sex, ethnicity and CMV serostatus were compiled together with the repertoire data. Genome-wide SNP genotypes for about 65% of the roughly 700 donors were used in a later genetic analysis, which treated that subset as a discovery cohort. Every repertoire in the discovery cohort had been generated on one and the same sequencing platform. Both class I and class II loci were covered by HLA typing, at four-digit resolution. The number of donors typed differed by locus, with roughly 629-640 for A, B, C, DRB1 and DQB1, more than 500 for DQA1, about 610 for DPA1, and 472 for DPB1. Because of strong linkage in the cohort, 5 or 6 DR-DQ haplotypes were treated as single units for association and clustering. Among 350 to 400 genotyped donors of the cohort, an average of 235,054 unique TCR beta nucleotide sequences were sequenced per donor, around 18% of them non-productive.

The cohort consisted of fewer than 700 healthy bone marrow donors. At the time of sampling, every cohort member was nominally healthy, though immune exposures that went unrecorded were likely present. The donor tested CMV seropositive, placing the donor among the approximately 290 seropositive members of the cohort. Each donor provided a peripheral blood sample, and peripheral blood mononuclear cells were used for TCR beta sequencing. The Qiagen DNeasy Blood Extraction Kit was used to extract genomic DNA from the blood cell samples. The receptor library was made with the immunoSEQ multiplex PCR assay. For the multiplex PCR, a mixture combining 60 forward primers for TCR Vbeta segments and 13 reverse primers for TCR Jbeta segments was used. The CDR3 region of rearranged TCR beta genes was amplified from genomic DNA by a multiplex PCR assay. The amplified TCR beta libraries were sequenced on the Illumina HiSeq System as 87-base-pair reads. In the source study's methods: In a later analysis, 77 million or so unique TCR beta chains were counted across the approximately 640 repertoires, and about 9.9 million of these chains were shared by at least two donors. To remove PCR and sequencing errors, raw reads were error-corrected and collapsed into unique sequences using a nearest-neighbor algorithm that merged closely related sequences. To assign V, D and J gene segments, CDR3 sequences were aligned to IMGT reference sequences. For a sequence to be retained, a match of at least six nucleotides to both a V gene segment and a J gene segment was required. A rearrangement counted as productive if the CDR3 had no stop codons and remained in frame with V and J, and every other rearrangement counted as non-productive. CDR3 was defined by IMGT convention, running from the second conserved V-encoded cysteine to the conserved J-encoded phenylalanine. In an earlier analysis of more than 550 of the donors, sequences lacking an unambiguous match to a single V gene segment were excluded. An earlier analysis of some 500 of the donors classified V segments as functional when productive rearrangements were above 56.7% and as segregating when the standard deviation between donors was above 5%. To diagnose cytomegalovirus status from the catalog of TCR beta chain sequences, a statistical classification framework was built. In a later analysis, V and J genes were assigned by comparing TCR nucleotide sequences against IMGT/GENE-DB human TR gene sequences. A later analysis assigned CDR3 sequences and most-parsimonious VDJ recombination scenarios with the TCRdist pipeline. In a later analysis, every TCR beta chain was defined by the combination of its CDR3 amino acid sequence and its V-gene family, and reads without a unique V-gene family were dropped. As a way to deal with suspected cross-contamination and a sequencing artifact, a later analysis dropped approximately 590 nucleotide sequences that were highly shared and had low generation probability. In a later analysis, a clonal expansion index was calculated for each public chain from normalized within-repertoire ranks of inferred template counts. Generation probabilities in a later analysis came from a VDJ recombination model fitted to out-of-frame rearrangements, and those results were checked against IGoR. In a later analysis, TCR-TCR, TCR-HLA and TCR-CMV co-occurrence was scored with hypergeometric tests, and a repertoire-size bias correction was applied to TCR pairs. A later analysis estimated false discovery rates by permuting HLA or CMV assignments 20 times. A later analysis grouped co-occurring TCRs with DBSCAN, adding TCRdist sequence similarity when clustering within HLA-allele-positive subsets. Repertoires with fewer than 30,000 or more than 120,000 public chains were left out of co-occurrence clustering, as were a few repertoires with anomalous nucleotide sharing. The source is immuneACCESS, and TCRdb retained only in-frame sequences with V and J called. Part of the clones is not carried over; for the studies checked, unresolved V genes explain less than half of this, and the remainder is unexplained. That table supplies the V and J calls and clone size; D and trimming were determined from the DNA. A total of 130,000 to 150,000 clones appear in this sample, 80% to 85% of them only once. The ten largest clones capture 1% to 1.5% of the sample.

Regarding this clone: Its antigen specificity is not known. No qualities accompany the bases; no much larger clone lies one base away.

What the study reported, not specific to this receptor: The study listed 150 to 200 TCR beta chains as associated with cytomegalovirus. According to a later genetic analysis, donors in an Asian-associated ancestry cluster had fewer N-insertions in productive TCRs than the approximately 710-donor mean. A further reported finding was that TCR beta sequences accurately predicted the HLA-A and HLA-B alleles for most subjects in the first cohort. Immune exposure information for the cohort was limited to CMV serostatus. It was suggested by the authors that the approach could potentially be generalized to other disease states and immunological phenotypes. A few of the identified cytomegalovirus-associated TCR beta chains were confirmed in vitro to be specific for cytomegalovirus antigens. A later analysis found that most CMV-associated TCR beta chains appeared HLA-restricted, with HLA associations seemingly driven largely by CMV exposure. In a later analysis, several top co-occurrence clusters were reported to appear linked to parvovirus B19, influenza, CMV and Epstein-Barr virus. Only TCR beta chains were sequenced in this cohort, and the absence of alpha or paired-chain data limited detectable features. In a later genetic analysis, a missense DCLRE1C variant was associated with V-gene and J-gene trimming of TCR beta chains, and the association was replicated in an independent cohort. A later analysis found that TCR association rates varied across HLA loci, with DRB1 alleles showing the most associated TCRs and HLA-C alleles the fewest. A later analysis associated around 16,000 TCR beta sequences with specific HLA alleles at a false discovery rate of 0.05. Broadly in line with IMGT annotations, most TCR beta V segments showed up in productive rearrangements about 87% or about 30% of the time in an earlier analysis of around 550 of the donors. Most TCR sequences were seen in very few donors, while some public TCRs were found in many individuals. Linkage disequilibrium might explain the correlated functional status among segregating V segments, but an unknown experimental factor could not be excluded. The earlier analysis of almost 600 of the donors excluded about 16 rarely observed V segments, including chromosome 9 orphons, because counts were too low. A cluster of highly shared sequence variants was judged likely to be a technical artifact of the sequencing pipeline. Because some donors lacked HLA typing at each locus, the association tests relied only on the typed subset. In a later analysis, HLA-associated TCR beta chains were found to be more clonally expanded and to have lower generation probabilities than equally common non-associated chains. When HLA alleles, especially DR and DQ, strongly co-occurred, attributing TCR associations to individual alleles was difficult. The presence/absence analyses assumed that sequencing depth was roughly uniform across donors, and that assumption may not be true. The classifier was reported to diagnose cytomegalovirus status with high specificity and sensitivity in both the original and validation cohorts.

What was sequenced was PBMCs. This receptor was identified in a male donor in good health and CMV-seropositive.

This receptor has the CDR3 CAISDRQNTDTQYF. At the DNA level, the sequence is TGTGCCATCAGTGACCGACAGAACACAGATACGCAGTATTTT. This chain joins TRBV10-3 to TRBJ2-3; the D region possibly corresponds to TRBD1 (5 bases align). V is cut by 3 bases and J by 2 bases, and the space between the germline ends is 9 bases. Taken from the germline V gene, the CDR1 and CDR2 loops are ENHRY and SYGVKD. The CDR3, from cysteine to phenylalanine, totals 14 residues. The only DNA kept is the CDR3, 42 bases in frame from the first base.